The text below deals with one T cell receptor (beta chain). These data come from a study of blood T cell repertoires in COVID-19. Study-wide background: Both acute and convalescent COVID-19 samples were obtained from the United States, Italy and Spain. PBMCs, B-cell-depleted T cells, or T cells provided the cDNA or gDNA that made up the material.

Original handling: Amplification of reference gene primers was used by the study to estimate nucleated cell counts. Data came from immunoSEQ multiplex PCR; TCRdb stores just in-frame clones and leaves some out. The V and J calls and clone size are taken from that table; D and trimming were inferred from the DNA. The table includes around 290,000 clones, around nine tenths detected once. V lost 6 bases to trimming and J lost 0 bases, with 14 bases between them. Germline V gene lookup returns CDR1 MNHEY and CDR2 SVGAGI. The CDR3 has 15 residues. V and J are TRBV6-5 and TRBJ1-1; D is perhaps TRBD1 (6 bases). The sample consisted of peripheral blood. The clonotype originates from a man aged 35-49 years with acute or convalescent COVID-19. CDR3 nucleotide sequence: TGTGCCAGCAGGCTAGGTGGGGGCATGAACACTGAAGCTTTCTTT. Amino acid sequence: CASRLGGGMNTEAFF.